Reported below is one T cell receptor beta chain. Its specificity is not known. This sample was taken from a study of cytomegalovirus exposure and HLA in healthy donors. Study details: In a previous analysis, around 110 million unique TCR beta sequences were found from some 200 million T cells. General observations from the study: About 150 TCR beta chains were listed as cytomegalovirus-associated. Later work associated roughly 17,000 TCR beta sequences with HLA alleles at 0.05 false discovery rate.

CDR1 PRHDT and CDR2 FYEKMQ come from the germline V gene (reference sequence). Trimming removed 4 bases at V and 0 bases at J, with 13 bases between. The CDR3 length is 16 residues. The PCR made use of 60 Vbeta and 13 Jbeta primers. In the original processing: Unique TCR beta chains numbered about 72 million in a later analysis, with about 9.9 million shared. Assay: immunoSEQ multiplex PCR; the TCRdb copy retains only in-frame clones and omits some. D and trimming come from the DNA, and the V and J calls and clone size come from that table. The sample has around 190,000 clones, around 77% seen once; the top ten hold 2.9%.

The sequence came from a woman aged 25 to 39 in good health and CMV-seronegative. The chain recombines TRBV13 with TRBJ2-1; possibly TRBD2 for D (5 bases). Sequencing input: PBMCs. CDR3 residues: CASSSQLGPSYNEQFF. DNA for the CDR3: TGTGCCAGCAGCTCTCAACTAGGTCCCTCCTACAATGAGCAGTTCTTC.